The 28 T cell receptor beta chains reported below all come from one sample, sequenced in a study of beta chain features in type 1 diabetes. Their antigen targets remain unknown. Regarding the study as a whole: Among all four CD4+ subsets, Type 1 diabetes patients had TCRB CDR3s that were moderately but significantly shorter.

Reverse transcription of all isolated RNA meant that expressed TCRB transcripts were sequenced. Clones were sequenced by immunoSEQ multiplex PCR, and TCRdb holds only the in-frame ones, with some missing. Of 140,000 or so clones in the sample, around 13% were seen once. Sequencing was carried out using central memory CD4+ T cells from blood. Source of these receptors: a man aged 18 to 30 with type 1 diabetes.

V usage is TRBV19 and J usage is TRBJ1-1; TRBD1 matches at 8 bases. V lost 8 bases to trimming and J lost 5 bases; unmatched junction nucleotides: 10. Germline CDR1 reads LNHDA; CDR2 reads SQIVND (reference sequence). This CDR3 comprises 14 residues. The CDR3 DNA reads TGTGCCAGTCGCCCGGACAGGGCGGTGACTGAAGCTTTCTTT. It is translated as CASRPDRAVTEAFF.

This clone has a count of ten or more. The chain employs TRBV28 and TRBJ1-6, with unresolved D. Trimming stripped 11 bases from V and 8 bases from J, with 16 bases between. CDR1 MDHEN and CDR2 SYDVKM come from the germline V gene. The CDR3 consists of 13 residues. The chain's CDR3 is CACRGFRDSPLHF. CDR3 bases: TGTGCCTGTCGAGGGTTTCGAGATTCACCCCTCCACTTT.

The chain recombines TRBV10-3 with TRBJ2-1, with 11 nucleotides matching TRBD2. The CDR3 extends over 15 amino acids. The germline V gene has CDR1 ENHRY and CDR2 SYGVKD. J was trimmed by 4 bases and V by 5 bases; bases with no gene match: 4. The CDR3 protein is CAISSGTSGYNEQFF. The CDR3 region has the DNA TGTGCCATCAGTTCCGGGACTAGCGGTTACAATGAGCAGTTCTTC.

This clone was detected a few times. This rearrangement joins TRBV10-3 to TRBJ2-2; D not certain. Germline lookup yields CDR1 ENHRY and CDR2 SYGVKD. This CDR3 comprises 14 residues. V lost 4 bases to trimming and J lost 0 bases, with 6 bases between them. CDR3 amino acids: CAISVGPNTGELFF. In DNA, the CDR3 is TGTGCCATCAGTGTTGGCCCGAACACCGGGGAGCTGTTTTTT.

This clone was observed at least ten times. The CDR3, as DNA: TGCAGCGTAGTTCCGTACAATGAGCAGTTCTTC. Amino acids: CSVVPYNEQFF. The gene calls are TRBV29-1 and TRBJ2-1; no reliable D call. There are 11 residues in the CDR3. Germline values: CDR1 SQVTM, CDR2 ANQGSEA. Trimming shortened V by 6 bases and J by 4 bases, and 7 bases separated the two germline ends.

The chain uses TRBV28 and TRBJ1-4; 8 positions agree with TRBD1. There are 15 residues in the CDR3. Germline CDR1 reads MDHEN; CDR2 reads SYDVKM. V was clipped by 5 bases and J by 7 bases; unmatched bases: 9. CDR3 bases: TGTGCCAGCAGTCCGACCGACAGGGGTGGTGAAAAACTGTTTTTT. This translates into CASSPTDRGGEKLFF.

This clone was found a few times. The DNA of the CDR3 is TGTGCCAGCAGTCACGGACAGGCGGCCCCCTATGGCTACACCTTC. Translated: CASSHGQAAPYGYTF. The chain employs TRBV6-6 and TRBJ1-2, with 7 bases matching TRBD1. The CDR3 runs to 15 residues. V was clipped by 5 bases and J by 4 bases; unmatched bases: 10. Germline V CDR1 and CDR2: MNHNY, SVGAGI (reference sequence).

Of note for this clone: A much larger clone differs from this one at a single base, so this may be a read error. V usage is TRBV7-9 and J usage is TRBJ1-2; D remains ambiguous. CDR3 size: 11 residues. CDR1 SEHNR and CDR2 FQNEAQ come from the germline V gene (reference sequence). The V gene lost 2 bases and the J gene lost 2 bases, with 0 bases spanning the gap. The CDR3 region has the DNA TGTGCCAGCAGCTTAAACTATGGCTACACCTTC. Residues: CASSLNYGYTF.

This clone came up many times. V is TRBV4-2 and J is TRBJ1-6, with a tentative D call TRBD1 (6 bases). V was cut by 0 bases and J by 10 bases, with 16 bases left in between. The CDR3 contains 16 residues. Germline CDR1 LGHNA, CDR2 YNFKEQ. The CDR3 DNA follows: TGTGCCAGCAGCCAAGATACGCCAGGGGTCGGATCACCCCTCCACTTT. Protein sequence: CASSQDTPGVGSPLHF.

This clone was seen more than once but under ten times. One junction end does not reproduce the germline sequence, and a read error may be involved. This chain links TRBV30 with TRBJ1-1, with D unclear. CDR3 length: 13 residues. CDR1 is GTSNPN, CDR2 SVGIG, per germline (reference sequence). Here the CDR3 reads CDWSVGQHTEAFF. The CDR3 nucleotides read TGTGACTGGAGTGTGGGTCAGCACACTGAAGCTTTCTTT.

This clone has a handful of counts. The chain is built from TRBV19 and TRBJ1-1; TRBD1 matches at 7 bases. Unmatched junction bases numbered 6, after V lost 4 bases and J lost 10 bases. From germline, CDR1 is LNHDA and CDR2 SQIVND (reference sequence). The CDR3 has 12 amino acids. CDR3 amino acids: CASSNEQGRAFF. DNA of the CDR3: TGTGCCAGTAGTAACGAACAGGGGAGAGCTTTCTTT. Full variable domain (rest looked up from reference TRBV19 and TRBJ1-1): DGGITQSPKYLFRKEGQNVTLSCEQNLNHDAMYWYRQDPGQGLRLIYYSQIVNDFQKGDIAEGYSVSREKKESFPLTVTSAQKNPTAFYLCASSNEQGRAFFGQGTRLTVV.

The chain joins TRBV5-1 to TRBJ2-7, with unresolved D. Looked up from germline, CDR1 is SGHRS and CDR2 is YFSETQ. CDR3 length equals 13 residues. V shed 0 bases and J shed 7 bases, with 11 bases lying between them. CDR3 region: CASSLAVTTEQYF. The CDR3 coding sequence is TGCGCCAGCAGCTTGGCCGTGACAACTGAGCAGTACTTC.

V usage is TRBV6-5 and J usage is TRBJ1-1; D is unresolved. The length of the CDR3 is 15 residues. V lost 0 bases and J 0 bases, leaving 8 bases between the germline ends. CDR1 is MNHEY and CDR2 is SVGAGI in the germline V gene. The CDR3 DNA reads TGTGCCAGCAGTTACTCTCACGGAGTGAACACTGAAGCTTTCTTT. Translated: CASSYSHGVNTEAFF.

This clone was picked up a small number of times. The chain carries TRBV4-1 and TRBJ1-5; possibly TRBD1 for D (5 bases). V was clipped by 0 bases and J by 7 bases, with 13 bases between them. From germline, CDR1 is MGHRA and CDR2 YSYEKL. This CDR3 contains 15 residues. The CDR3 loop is CASSQEGGGIQPQHF. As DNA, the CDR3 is TGCGCCAGCAGCCAAGAAGGTGGGGGTATCCAGCCCCAGCATTTT.

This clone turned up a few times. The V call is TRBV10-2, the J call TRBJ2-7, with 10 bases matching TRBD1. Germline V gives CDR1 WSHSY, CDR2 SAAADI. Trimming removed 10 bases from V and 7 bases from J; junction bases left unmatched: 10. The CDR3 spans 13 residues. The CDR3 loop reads CATDGTGAGEQYF. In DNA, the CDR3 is TGCGCCACCGACGGGACAGGGGCAGGAGAGCAGTACTTC.

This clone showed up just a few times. The chain's CDR3 is CASSLGGLVFTDTQYF. The CDR3, as DNA: TGCGCCAGCAGCCTCGGGGGACTAGTCTTCACAGATACGCAGTATTTT. The chain uses TRBV5-1 and TRBJ2-3; 8 bases align to TRBD2. Germline loops: CDR1 SGHRS, CDR2 YFSETQ. V shed 4 bases, J shed 2 bases, and the junction held 9 bases outside the gene matches. The CDR3 totals 16 residues.

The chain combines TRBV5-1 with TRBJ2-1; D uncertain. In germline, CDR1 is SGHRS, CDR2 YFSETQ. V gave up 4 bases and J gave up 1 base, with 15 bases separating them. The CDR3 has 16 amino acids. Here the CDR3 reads CASSAGDRLSYNEQFF. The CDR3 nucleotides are TGCGCCAGCAGCGCTGGAGACCGGCTTTCCTACAATGAGCAGTTCTTC.

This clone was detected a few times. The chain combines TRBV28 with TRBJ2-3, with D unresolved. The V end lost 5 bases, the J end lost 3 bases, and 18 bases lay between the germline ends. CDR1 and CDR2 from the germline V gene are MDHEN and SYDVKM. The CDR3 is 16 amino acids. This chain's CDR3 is CASSGWELEGTDTQYF. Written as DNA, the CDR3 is TGTGCCAGCAGTGGTTGGGAACTTGAAGGGACAGATACGCAGTATTTT.

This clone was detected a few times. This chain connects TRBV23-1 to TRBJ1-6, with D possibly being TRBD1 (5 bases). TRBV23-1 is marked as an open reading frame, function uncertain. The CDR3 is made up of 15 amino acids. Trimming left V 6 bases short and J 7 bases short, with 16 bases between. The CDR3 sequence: CASSSGTRWNSPLHF. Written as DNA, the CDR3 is TGCGCCAGCAGCAGCGGGACTAGGTGGAATTCACCCCTCCACTTT.

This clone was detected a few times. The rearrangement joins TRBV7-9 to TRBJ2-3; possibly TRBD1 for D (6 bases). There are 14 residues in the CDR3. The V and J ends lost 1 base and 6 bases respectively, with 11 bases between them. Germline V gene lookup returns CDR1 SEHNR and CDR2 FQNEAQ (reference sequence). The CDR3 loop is CASSLGGPRDTQYF. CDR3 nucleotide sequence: TGTGCCAGCAGCTTAGGGGGGCCGCGGGATACGCAGTATTTT. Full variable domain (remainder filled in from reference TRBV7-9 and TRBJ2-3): DTGVSQNPRHKITKRGQNVTFRCDPISEHNRLYWYRQTLGQGPEFLTYFQNEAQLEKSRLLSDRFSAERPKGSFSTLEIQRTEQGDSAMYLCASSLGGPRDTQYFGPGTRLTVL.

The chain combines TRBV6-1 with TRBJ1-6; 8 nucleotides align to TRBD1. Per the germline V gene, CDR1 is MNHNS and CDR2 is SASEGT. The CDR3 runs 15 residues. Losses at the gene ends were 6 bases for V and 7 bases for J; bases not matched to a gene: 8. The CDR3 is CASSVQGQENSPLHF. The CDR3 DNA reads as TGTGCCAGCAGCGTCCAGGGACAGGAGAATTCACCCCTCCACTTT.

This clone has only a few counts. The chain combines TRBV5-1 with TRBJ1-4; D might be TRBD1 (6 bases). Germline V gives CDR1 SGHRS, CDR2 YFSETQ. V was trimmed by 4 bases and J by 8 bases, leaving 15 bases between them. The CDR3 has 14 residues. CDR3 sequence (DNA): TGCGCCAGCAGCACAGGGTCCGGGGGAGAAAAACTGTTTTTT. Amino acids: CASSTGSGGEKLFF.

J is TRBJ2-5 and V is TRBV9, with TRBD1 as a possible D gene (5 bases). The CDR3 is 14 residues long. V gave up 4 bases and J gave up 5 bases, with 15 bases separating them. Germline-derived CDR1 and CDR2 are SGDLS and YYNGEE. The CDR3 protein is CASSLGPVQETQYF. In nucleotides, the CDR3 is TGTGCCAGCAGCTTGGGGCCAGTACAGGAGACCCAGTACTTC.

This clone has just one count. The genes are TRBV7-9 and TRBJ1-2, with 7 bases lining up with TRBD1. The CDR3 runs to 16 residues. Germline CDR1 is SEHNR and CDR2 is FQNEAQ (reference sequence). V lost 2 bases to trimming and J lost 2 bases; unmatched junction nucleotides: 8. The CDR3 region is CASSLIPDRVNYGYTF. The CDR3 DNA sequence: TGTGCCAGCAGCTTAATTCCCGACAGGGTCAACTATGGCTACACCTTC.

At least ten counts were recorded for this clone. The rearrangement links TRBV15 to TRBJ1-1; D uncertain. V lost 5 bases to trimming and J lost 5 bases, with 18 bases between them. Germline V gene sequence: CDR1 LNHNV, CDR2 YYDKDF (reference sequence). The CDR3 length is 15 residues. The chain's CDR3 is CATSSSDGLRTEAFF. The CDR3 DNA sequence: TGTGCCACCAGCTCCAGTGACGGACTACGGACTGAAGCTTTCTTT.

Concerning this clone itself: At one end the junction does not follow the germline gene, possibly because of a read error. CDR3 sequence: CASSSRTGYTGELFF. The CDR3 bases are TGTGCTAGCAGCTCCCGGACAGGGTACACCGGGGAGCTGTTTTTT. The J gene is TRBJ2-2, the V gene TRBV7-7; TRBD1 matches at 8 bases. Germline CDR1 is SSHAT and CDR2 is FNYEAQ (reference sequence). The CDR3 covers 15 residues.

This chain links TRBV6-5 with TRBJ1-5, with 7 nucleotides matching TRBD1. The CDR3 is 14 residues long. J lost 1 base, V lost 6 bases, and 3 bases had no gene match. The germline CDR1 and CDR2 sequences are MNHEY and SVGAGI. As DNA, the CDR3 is TGTGCCAGCAGACGAGGGGGCAGCAATCAGCCCCAGCATTTT. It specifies CASRRGGSNQPQHF.

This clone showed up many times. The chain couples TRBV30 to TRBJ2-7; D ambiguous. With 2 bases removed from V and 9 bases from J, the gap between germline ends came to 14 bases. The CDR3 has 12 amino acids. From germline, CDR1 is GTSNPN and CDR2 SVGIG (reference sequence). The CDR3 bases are TGTGCCTGGAGTCCCCAGGCCTCCGGGCAGTACTTC. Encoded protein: CAWSPQASGQYF.